This T cell receptor (beta chain) was identified during a study of cytomegalovirus exposure and HLA in healthy donors. Across the whole study: Unique TCRs from HLA-typed donors, approximately 80 million of them, were held in an early data release. Study observations and caveats: Owing to their indistinguishability, certain V segments, notably TRBV6-2 and TRBV6-3, were excluded. A missense DCLRE1C variant was associated with V- and J-gene trimming of TCR beta chains in a later analysis, and an independent cohort replicated the association.

Note on this clone: Antigen: not known.

Trimming stripped 6 bases from V and 0 bases from J, with 15 bases between. Per germline, CDR1 LNHDA and CDR2 SQIVND (reference sequence). This CDR3 has 15 amino acids. The primer mix had 60 Vbeta and 13 Jbeta primers. The repertoire was sequenced with immunoSEQ multiplex PCR; TCRdb's copy has only in-frame clones and lacks some. The sample lists under 200,000 clones; over 75% were seen once. The TCR was taken from a woman in her forties or fifties in good health and CMV-seronegative. The V gene is TRBV19, the J gene TRBJ2-7; D is possibly TRBD2 (5 bases). The sample taken for sequencing was PBMCs. This chain's CDR3 is CASSRGTTLSYEQYF. The CDR3 DNA reads TGTGCCAGTAGCCGGGGAACAACTCTCTCCTACGAGCAGTACTTC. Variable domain in full (rest from reference TRBV19 and TRBJ2-7): DGGITQSPKYLFRKEGQNVTLSCEQNLNHDAMYWYRQDPGQGLRLIYYSQIVNDFQKGDIAEGYSVSREKKESFPLTVTSAQKNPTAFYLCASSRGTTLSYEQYFGPGTRLTVT.